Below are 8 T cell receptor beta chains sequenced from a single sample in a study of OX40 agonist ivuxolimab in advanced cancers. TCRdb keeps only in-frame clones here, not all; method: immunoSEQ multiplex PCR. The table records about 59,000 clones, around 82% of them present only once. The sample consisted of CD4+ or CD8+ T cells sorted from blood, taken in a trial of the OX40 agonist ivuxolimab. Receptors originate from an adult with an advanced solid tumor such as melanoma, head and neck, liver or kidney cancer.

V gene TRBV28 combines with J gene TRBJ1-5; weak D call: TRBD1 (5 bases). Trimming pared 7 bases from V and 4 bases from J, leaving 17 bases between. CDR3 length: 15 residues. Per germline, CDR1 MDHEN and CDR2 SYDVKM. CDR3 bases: TGTGCCAGCACCAGGGACCCCGGGGGGAATCAGCCCCAGCATTTT. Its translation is CASTRDPGGNQPQHF. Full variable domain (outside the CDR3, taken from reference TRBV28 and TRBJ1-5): DVKVTQSSRYLVKRTGEKVFLECVQDMDHENMFWYRQDPGLGLRLIYFSYDVKMKEKGDIPEGYSVSREKKERFSLILESASTNQTSMYLCASTRDPGGNQPQHFGDGTRLSIL.

The CDR3 loop is CASNTFEVREKLFF. As DNA, the CDR3 is TGTGCCAGCAATACCTTCGAGGTTCGCGAAAAACTGTTTTTT. This chain joins TRBV28 and TRBJ1-4; D uncertain. This CDR3 spans 14 amino acids. Trimming shortened V by 7 bases and J by 8 bases, and 17 bases separated the two germline ends. Germline V gene sequence: CDR1 MDHEN, CDR2 SYDVKM. The full variable domain, its missing parts supplied by reference TRBV28 and TRBJ1-4, is DVKVTQSSRYLVKRTGEKVFLECVQDMDHENMFWYRQDPGLGLRLIYFSYDVKMKEKGDIPEGYSVSREKKERFSLILESASTNQTSMYLCASNTFEVREKLFFGSGTQLSVL.

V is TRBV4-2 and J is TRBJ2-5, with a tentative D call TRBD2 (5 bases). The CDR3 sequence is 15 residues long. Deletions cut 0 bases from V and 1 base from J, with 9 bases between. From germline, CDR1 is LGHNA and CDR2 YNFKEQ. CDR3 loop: CASSQDRGSQETQYF. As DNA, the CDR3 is TGTGCCAGCAGCCAAGATAGAGGGTCCCAAGAGACCCAGTACTTC.

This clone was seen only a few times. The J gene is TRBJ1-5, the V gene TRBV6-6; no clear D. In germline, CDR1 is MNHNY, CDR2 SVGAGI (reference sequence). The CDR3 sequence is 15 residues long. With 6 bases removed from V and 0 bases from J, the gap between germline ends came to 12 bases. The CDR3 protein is CASSRSLGSNQPQHF. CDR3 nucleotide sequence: TGTGCCAGCAGCCGCAGTCTCGGTAGCAATCAGCCCCAGCATTTT.

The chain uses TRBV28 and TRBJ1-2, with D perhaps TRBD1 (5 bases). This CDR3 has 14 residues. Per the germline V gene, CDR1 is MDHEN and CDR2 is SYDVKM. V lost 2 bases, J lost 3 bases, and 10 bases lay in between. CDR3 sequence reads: CASSLGGNDYGYTF. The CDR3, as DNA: TGTGCCAGCAGTTTAGGGGGGAACGACTATGGCTACACCTTC.

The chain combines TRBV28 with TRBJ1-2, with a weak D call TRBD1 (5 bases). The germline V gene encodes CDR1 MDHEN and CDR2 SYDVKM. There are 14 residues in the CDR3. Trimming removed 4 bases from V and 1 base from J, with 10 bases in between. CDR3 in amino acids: CASSWGRNNYGYTF. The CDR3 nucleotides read TGTGCCAGCAGTTGGGGGAGGAATAACTATGGCTACACCTTC.

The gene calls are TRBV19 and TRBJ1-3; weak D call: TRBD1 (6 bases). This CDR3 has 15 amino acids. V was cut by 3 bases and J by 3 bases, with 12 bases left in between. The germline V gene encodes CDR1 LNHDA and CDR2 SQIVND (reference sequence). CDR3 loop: CASSIGPGVGNTIYF. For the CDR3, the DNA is TGTGCCAGTAGTATCGGACCAGGGGTTGGAAACACCATATATTTT. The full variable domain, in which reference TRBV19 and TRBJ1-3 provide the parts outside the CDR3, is DGGITQSPKYLFRKEGQNVTLSCEQNLNHDAMYWYRQDPGQGLRLIYYSQIVNDFQKGDIAEGYSVSREKKESFPLTVTSAQKNPTAFYLCASSIGPGVGNTIYFGEGSWLTVV.

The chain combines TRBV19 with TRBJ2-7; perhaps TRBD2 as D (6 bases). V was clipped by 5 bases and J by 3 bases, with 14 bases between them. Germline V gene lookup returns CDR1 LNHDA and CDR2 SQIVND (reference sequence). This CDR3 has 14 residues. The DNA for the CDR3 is TGTGCCAGTAGTCCCACGCAGGGAGGCTACGAGCAGTACTTC. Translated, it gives CASSPTQGGYEQYF.